These T cell receptor beta chains were read from a single sample in a study of T cells after yellow fever vaccination. Each CDR3 protein gets one entry after TCRdb re-called the 5' RACE reads with MiXCR. The data contain about 340,000 distinct CDR3 sequences, more than 8.5% of them seen just once; the ten biggest clones take up about a sixth. Source: PBMCs, taken on the day of the first yellow fever vaccination. All receptors derive from a man aged 18 to 35 who received the YFV17D yellow fever vaccine. The CDR3 runs from the conserved cysteine through the conserved F or W. D genes are given only for firm matches. Clone size is given for some rows only: seen once, a few or many times, or a class if the clone is expanded.

j_call: TRBJ1-2; v_call: TRBV5-4; clone_size: -; d_call: -; cdr3_aa: CASSLGGLKEIGYTF; cdr3_nt: TGTGCCAGCAGCCTCGGAGGGCTTAAGGAAATAGGCTACACCTTC
j_call: TRBJ1-2; v_call: TRBV10-3; clone_size: many; d_call: TRBD1; cdr3_aa: CAIFSQDRTLNYGYTF; cdr3_nt: TGTGCCATATTCTCCCAGGACAGGACTCTTAACTATGGCTACACCTTC
j_call: TRBJ2-4; v_call: TRBV6-2/TRBV6-3; clone_size: few; d_call: -; cdr3_aa: CASSNDRERQYF; cdr3_nt: TGTGCCAGCAGCAACGACCGGGAGCGACAGTACTTC
j_call: TRBJ1-5; v_call: TRBV20-1; clone_size: -; d_call: -; cdr3_aa: CSAPEDRGQPQHF; cdr3_nt: TGCAGTGCTCCGGAGGATCGGGGTCAGCCCCAGCATTTT
j_call: TRBJ1-2; v_call: TRBV5-1; clone_size: few; d_call: -; cdr3_aa: CASSSVPGQYGYTF; cdr3_nt: TGCGCCAGCAGCTCCGTCCCAGGGCAATATGGCTACACCTTC
j_call: TRBJ2-3; v_call: TRBV3-1; clone_size: -; d_call: -; cdr3_aa: CASTYGDLSTDTQYF; cdr3_nt: TGTGCCAGCACCTATGGTGATCTCAGCACAGATACGCAGTATTTT
j_call: TRBJ2-2; v_call: TRBV27; clone_size: -; d_call: -; cdr3_aa: CASSPMAGELFF; cdr3_nt: TGTGCCAGCAGCCCTATGGCCGGGGAGCTGTTTTTT
j_call: TRBJ1-4; v_call: TRBV2; clone_size: -; d_call: TRBD1; cdr3_aa: CASSGDREEKLFF; cdr3_nt: TGTGCCAGCAGTGGGGACAGGGAAGAAAAACTGTTTTTT
j_call: TRBJ1-5; v_call: TRBV10-2; clone_size: few; d_call: -; cdr3_aa: CASSDPNQPQHF; cdr3_nt: TGCGCCAGCAGTGACCCCAATCAGCCCCAGCATTTT
j_call: TRBJ1-3; v_call: TRBV9; clone_size: -; d_call: -; cdr3_aa: CASSVDDRRDTIYF; cdr3_nt: TGTGCCAGCAGCGTAGATGACCGCCGGGACACCATATATTTT
j_call: TRBJ2-3; v_call: TRBV11-2; clone_size: -; d_call: -; cdr3_aa: CASSSSPSTDTQYF; cdr3_nt: TGTGCCAGCAGCTCGAGCCCGAGCACAGATACGCAGTATTTT
j_call: TRBJ2-4; v_call: TRBV12-3/TRBV12-4; clone_size: -; d_call: TRBD2; cdr3_aa: CASSLAGTSGGVANIQYF; cdr3_nt: TGTGCCAGCAGTTTAGCCGGGACTAGCGGGGGGGTCGCAAACATTCAGTACTTC
j_call: TRBJ1-4; v_call: TRBV5-1; clone_size: -; d_call: TRBD1; cdr3_aa: CASSKGQATNEKLFF; cdr3_nt: TGCGCCAGCAGCAAGGGACAGGCAACTAATGAAAAACTGTTTTTT
j_call: TRBJ1-5; v_call: TRBV6-1; clone_size: few; d_call: TRBD1; cdr3_aa: CASSEEGTDYSNQPQHF; cdr3_nt: TGTGCCAGCAGTGAAGAGGGGACAGATTATAGCAATCAGCCCCAGCATTTT
j_call: TRBJ2-1; v_call: TRBV4-2; clone_size: many; d_call: TRBD2; cdr3_aa: CASSQDSGSGGISEQFF; cdr3_nt: TGTGCCAGCAGCCAAGATAGTGGTAGCGGGGGGATCAGTGAGCAGTTCTTC
j_call: TRBJ1-1; v_call: TRBV7-8; clone_size: few; d_call: -; cdr3_aa: CASSRDGQRNTEAFF; cdr3_nt: TGTGCCAGCAGCCGGGACGGACAGAGGAACACTGAAGCTTTCTTT
j_call: TRBJ2-1; v_call: TRBV10-1; clone_size: few; d_call: TRBD1; cdr3_aa: CASSGGTGGNEQFF; cdr3_nt: TGCGCCAGCAGTGGTGGGACAGGGGGGAATGAGCAGTTCTTC
j_call: TRBJ2-1; v_call: TRBV7-9; clone_size: few; d_call: TRBD2; cdr3_aa: CASSFRGVRGNEQFF; cdr3_nt: TGTGCCAGCAGCTTCCGGGGGGTACGGGGCAATGAGCAGTTCTTC
j_call: TRBJ2-3; v_call: TRBV7-8; clone_size: many; d_call: -; cdr3_aa: CASSLDPSLETDTQYF; cdr3_nt: TGTGCCAGCAGCTTAGATCCTAGCCTCGAGACAGATACGCAGTATTTT
j_call: TRBJ2-4; v_call: TRBV4-3; clone_size: few; d_call: TRBD2; cdr3_aa: CASSQVGGAKNIQYF; cdr3_nt: TGCGCCAGCAGCCAAGTGGGAGGGGCCAAAAACATTCAGTACTTC
j_call: TRBJ2-3; v_call: TRBV7-2; clone_size: -; d_call: -; cdr3_aa: CASSLGGGLADTQYF; cdr3_nt: TGTGCCAGCAGCTTAGGAGGAGGGCTCGCAGATACGCAGTATTTT
j_call: TRBJ1-4; v_call: TRBV27; clone_size: many; d_call: -; cdr3_aa: CASRTAATNEKLFF; cdr3_nt: TGTGCCAGCAGGACAGCTGCAACTAATGAAAAACTGTTTTTT
j_call: TRBJ1-1; v_call: TRBV10-2; clone_size: few; d_call: -; cdr3_aa: CASSEGNEAFF; cdr3_nt: TGCGCCAGCAGTGAGGGGAATGAAGCTTTCTTT
j_call: TRBJ2-4; v_call: TRBV12-3/TRBV12-4; clone_size: once; d_call: TRBD1; cdr3_aa: CASSPSPGGTGNIQYF; cdr3_nt: TGTGCCAGCAGCCCCTCGCCTGGCGGGACAGGGAACATTCAGTACTTC
j_call: TRBJ1-3; v_call: TRBV7-9; clone_size: -; d_call: -; cdr3_aa: CASSFDGTSGNTIYF; cdr3_nt: TGTGCCAGCAGCTTCGACGGGACGTCTGGAAACACCATATATTTT
j_call: TRBJ2-1; v_call: TRBV20-1; clone_size: few; d_call: TRBD2; cdr3_aa: CSASTSGGAVRYNEQFF; cdr3_nt: TGCAGTGCTAGTACAAGCGGGGGGGCGGTGCGCTACAATGAGCAGTTCTTC
j_call: TRBJ2-1; v_call: TRBV12-3/TRBV12-4; clone_size: few; d_call: TRBD2; cdr3_aa: CASSPGTSSVDEQFF; cdr3_nt: TGTGCCAGCAGTCCTGGGACTAGCAGTGTCGATGAGCAGTTCTTC
j_call: TRBJ1-5; v_call: TRBV7-6; clone_size: many; d_call: -; cdr3_aa: CASSAYSNQPQHF; cdr3_nt: TGTGCCAGCAGCGCCTATAGCAATCAGCCCCAGCATTTT
j_call: TRBJ2-2; v_call: TRBV6-1; clone_size: few; d_call: -; cdr3_aa: CATHGMGRSPGELFF; cdr3_nt: TGTGCCACCCACGGGATGGGGCGAAGTCCCGGGGAGCTGTTTTTT
j_call: TRBJ2-3; v_call: TRBV7-2; clone_size: few; d_call: TRBD2; cdr3_aa: CASSPSGGAKDTQYF; cdr3_nt: TGTGCCAGCAGCCCGAGCGGGGGGGCTAAGGATACGCAGTATTTT
j_call: TRBJ1-2; v_call: TRBV5-1; clone_size: few; d_call: -; cdr3_aa: CASSFGQSNYGYTF; cdr3_nt: TGCGCCAGCAGCTTCGGACAATCAAACTATGGCTACACCTTC
j_call: TRBJ2-3; v_call: TRBV5-1; clone_size: few; d_call: TRBD2; cdr3_aa: CASTFQTSGGDDTQYF; cdr3_nt: TGCGCCAGCACCTTTCAGACTAGCGGGGGGGATGATACGCAGTATTTT
j_call: TRBJ2-7; v_call: TRBV30; clone_size: few; d_call: -; cdr3_aa: CAWISISEQYF; cdr3_nt: TGTGCCTGGATCTCTATTTCGGAGCAGTACTTC
j_call: TRBJ2-7; v_call: TRBV27; clone_size: few; d_call: TRBD2; cdr3_aa: CASSRGDRSGEQYF; cdr3_nt: TGTGCCAGCAGTCGGGGGGACCGGTCGGGGGAGCAGTACTTC
j_call: TRBJ2-1; v_call: TRBV19; clone_size: few; d_call: -; cdr3_aa: CASSITRGRGFNEQFF; cdr3_nt: TGTGCCAGTAGTATCACCAGAGGGAGAGGTTTCAATGAGCAGTTCTTC
j_call: TRBJ2-1; v_call: TRBV3-1; clone_size: -; d_call: TRBD1; cdr3_aa: CASSQDQWDSSYNEQFF; cdr3_nt: TGTGCCAGCAGCCAAGATCAATGGGACAGCTCCTACAATGAGCAGTTCTTC